This entry lists 26 T cell receptor beta chains sequenced from one sample in a study of blood T cell repertoires in COVID-19. Here immunoSEQ multiplex PCR was the method, and the copy in TCRdb shows in-frame clones only, minus some. This table holds over 140,000 clones, 60% to 80% found once. The source material was PBMCs or T cells enriched from blood (not recorded which). These receptors came from a woman in her 50s who had recovered from COVID-19.

This clone was recorded many times. The rearrangement joins TRBV5-4 to TRBJ2-6; D is possibly TRBD1 (6 bases). V was shortened by 4 bases and J by 0 bases, with 20 bases between the two germline ends. CDR3 length: 19 amino acids. Germline-derived CDR1 and CDR2 are SGHNT and YYREEE (reference sequence). CDR3 in amino acids: CASSPARDKAFSGANVLTF. Written as DNA, the CDR3 is TGTGCCAGCAGCCCAGCCCGGGACAAGGCCTTCTCTGGGGCCAACGTCCTGACTTTC.

The gene calls are TRBV24-1 and TRBJ1-6; the D is unclear. The CDR3 length is 13 residues. From germline, CDR1 is KGHDR and CDR2 SFDVKD. V lost 4 bases and J 9 bases, leaving 9 bases between the germline ends. DNA for the CDR3: TGTGCCACCAGTGACAATTCGGGTTCACCCCTCCACTTT. Protein sequence: CATSDNSGSPLHF.

The chain employs TRBV11-2 and TRBJ1-2, with 8 bases fitting TRBD1. Unmatched junction bases numbered 9, after V lost 5 bases and J lost 4 bases. The CDR3 has 15 amino acids. Germline values: CDR1 SGHAT, CDR2 FQNNGV. In nucleotides, the CDR3 is TGTGCCAGCAGCGGTCCTGGGACAGGCGTCTATGGCTACACCTTC. It encodes CASSGPGTGVYGYTF.

The count of this clone is one. The CDR3 DNA is TGTGCCAGCAGCCACCAGTATTCCTATGGCTACACCTTC. This translates into CASSHQYSYGYTF. V and J are TRBV7-2 and TRBJ1-2; D gene unclear. Germline CDR1 reads SGHTA; CDR2 reads FQGNSA. This CDR3 is built from 13 residues. V was pared by 5 bases and J by 4 bases, with 11 bases between.

V is TRBV5-5 and J is TRBJ1-6, with 12 bases that match TRBD1. The CDR3 is 19 amino acids. V dropped 0 bases and J dropped 0; count of bases not matched to a gene: 4. Per germline, CDR1 SGHKS and CDR2 YYEKEE (reference sequence). The CDR3 here is CASSLAGQGASSYNSPLHF. For the CDR3, the DNA is TGTGCCAGCAGCTTGGCGGGACAGGGGGCAAGCTCCTATAATTCACCCCTCCACTTT. Supplemented by reference TRBV5-5 and TRBJ1-6, the full variable domain reads DAGVTQSPTHLIKTRGQQVTLRCSPISGHKSVSWYQQVLGQGPQFIFQYYEKEERGRGNFPDRFSARQFPNYSSELNVNALLLGDSALYLCASSLAGQGASSYNSPLHFGNGTRLTVT.

The chain uses TRBV4-1 and TRBJ2-2; 8 nucleotides line up with TRBD1. The CDR3 is made up of 16 amino acids. Unmatched junction bases numbered 7, after V lost 1 base and J lost 6 bases. The V gene's germline CDR1 is MGHRA and CDR2 YSYEKL. CDR3 bases: TGCGCCAGCAGCCAAGCAGGGGGCGCGACCGCCGGGGAGCTGTTTTTT. Amino acids: CASSQAGGATAGELFF.

This clone was found a few times. The chain combines TRBV27 with TRBJ2-7; the match to TRBD2 covers 8 bases. The CDR3 is 15 amino acids. The germline V gene has CDR1 MNHEY and CDR2 SMNVEV (reference sequence). The V segment lost 10 bases and the J segment 1 base; nucleotides outside the gene matches: 12. CDR3 sequence reads: CATRDSGTLSYEQYF. Here the CDR3 DNA reads TGTGCCACCAGAGATAGCGGGACCCTATCCTACGAGCAGTACTTC.

The chain combines TRBV4-1 with TRBJ2-3; the match to TRBD2 covers 11 bases. Germline V gene lookup returns CDR1 MGHRA and CDR2 YSYEKL. The V and J ends lost 1 base and 2 bases, in that order; junction bases with no gene match: 2. The CDR3 covers 16 residues. The CDR3: CASSQVLAGVTDTQYF. The CDR3 DNA sequence: TGCGCCAGCAGCCAAGTACTAGCGGGAGTCACAGATACGCAGTATTTT.

This chain links TRBV6-1 with TRBJ1-1, with TRBD1 identical over 7 bases. V lost 2 bases and J lost 6; bases outside the gene matches: 12. Per the germline V gene, CDR1 is MNHNS and CDR2 is SASEGT. The CDR3 spans 16 residues. The CDR3 nucleotides read TGTGCCAGCAGTGAAAATCCCGACAGGGTAGACCCTGAAGCTTTCTTT. This sequence encodes CASSENPDRVDPEAFF.

The V call is TRBV19, the J call TRBJ1-3; TRBD1 agrees at 11 bases. The V segment lost 5 bases and the J segment 0 bases; nucleotides outside the gene matches: 6. Germline values: CDR1 LNHDA, CDR2 SQIVND (reference sequence). The CDR3 covers 17 residues. The CDR3 nucleotides read TGTGCCAGTAGTGGAAGGACAGGGGGCCTCTCTGGAAACACCATATATTTT. Amino acids: CASSGRTGGLSGNTIYF.

The chain uses TRBV12-3 or TRBV12-4 and TRBJ1-1; possibly TRBD1 for D (6 bases). V lost 2 bases to trimming and J lost 6 bases, with 10 bases between them. The CDR3 sequence is 13 residues long. The CDR3 is CASSLQGLPEAFF. In DNA, the CDR3 is TGTGCCAGCAGTTTACAGGGGCTGCCTGAAGCTTTCTTT.

This chain connects TRBV19 to TRBJ1-2, with D tentatively TRBD1 (5 bases). Germline loops: CDR1 LNHDA, CDR2 SQIVND (reference sequence). The ends were cut back, 8 bases at V and 5 bases at J, with 9 bases in the middle. This CDR3 region has 11 residues. CDR3 DNA: TGTGCCAGTTCTCAGGGATATGGCTACACCTTC. Residues: CASSQGYGYTF.

V gene TRBV19 combines with J gene TRBJ1-1; D not certain. V lost 4 bases, J lost 5 bases, and 23 bases lay in between. Germline lookup yields CDR1 LNHDA and CDR2 SQIVND (reference sequence). The CDR3 is 17 amino acids. CDR3 protein: CASSKFLGSGSWTEAFF. The CDR3 nucleotides read TGTGCCAGTAGTAAGTTTTTAGGGTCGGGGTCCTGGACTGAAGCTTTCTTT.

This clone was detected once. The chain couples TRBV4-2 to TRBJ1-2; D remains ambiguous. The germline gives CDR1 LGHNA, CDR2 YNFKEQ. The length of the CDR3 is 16 residues. Between the trimmed V and J ends, which lost 0 bases and 2 bases, there was a span of 13 bases. DNA of the CDR3: TGTGCCAGCAGCCAAGATCTACGCCGGAGCAACTATGGCTACACCTTC. Protein product: CASSQDLRRSNYGYTF.

In regard to this clone: This sample includes further DNA sequences coding for the same CDR3. This sequence joins TRBV30 and TRBJ2-1, with TRBD2 identical over 9 bases. The CDR3 totals 18 residues. From germline, CDR1 is GTSNPN and CDR2 SVGIG (reference sequence). The ends lost 0 bases at V and 0 bases at J; junction bases unmatched: 9. The chain's CDR3 is CAWSVLASGVSSYNEQFF. The CDR3 DNA reads as TGTGCCTGGAGTGTACTGGCTAGCGGGGTGAGCTCCTACAATGAGCAGTTCTTC.

The rearrangement links TRBV9 to TRBJ2-2, with D perhaps matching TRBD2 (5 bases). The CDR3 is made up of 15 amino acids. Trimming stripped 3 bases from V and 4 bases from J, with 13 bases between. Germline V lookup: CDR1 SGDLS, CDR2 YYNGEE. CDR3 sequence reads: CASSAGPEGTGELFF. CDR3 in DNA: TGTGCCAGCAGCGCCGGCCCAGAGGGCACCGGGGAGCTGTTTTTT.

The rearrangement uses TRBV11-3 and TRBJ2-1; 12 nucleotides line up with TRBD2. Trimming cost V 1 base and J 7 bases; bases outside gene matches: 2. The germline V gene encodes CDR1 SGHNT and CDR2 YENEEA. CDR3 length: 15 residues. CDR3 in DNA: TGTGCCAGCAGCTTAGTTCTAGCGGGGGGGAATGAGCAGTTCTTC. Translated: CASSLVLAGGNEQFF.

The chain couples TRBV9 to TRBJ1-4; the match to TRBD1 covers 7 bases. CDR1 is SGDLS, CDR2 YYNGEE, per germline. This CDR3 is built from 16 residues. V shed 3 bases and J 7 bases; nucleotides not matched to a gene: 12. CDR3 in amino acids: CASSADDAGGFEKLFF. Here the CDR3 DNA reads TGTGCCAGCAGCGCAGACGATGCAGGGGGATTTGAAAAACTGTTTTTT.

The genes are TRBV19 and TRBJ1-1, with 7 bases fitting TRBD1. Trimming removed 4 bases from V and 6 bases from J; junction bases left unmatched: 8. This CDR3 region has 14 residues. Germline assignment: CDR1 LNHDA and CDR2 SQIVND (reference sequence). The CDR3 spells CASSTRQGTPEAFF. As DNA, the CDR3 is TGTGCCAGTAGTACGAGACAGGGAACTCCTGAAGCTTTCTTT.

J is TRBJ2-2 and V is TRBV5-8; 12 nucleotides line up with TRBD1. V gave up 2 bases and J gave up 7 bases; unmatched junction bases: 6. CDR3 length: 16 amino acids. Looked up from germline, CDR1 is SGHTS and CDR2 is YDEGEE. This CDR3 is CASSFRDRGRNGELFF. The CDR3 region has the DNA TGTGCCAGCAGCTTCCGGGACAGGGGGCGGAACGGGGAGCTGTTTTTT.

The rearrangement joins TRBV7-9 to TRBJ1-6; TRBD1 matches 9 bases. CDR1 is SEHNR, CDR2 FQNEAQ, per germline (reference sequence). Trimming cost V 5 bases and J 9 bases; bases outside gene matches: 11. The length of the CDR3 is 16 residues. The CDR3 coding sequence is TGTGCCAGCAGCCGCGCTACTGGGACAGGGAGTTCACCCCTCCACTTT. Amino acids: CASSRATGTGSSPLHF.

The chain couples TRBV4-2 to TRBJ2-1; 9 nucleotides match TRBD1. The CDR3 loop spans 14 amino acids. In germline, CDR1 is LGHNA, CDR2 YNFKEQ. Losses at the gene ends were 8 bases for V and 5 bases for J; bases not matched to a gene: 7. DNA for the CDR3: TGTGCCAGCGGGACAGGGCAAAGCAACAATGAGCAGTTCTTC. Translated: CASGTGQSNNEQFF.

This chain connects TRBV28 to TRBJ2-1; 7 bases fit TRBD2. V trimming: 2 bases; J trimming: 3 bases; junction bases outside the gene matches: 7. Germline V gene data show CDR1 as MDHEN and CDR2 as SYDVKM. The CDR3 is 16 amino acids. CDR3 sequence: CASSLLAGAHYNEQFF. DNA of the CDR3: TGTGCCAGCAGTTTACTGGCGGGAGCGCACTACAATGAGCAGTTCTTC.

The chain recombines TRBV9 with TRBJ2-3; no reliable D call. CDR1 and CDR2 from the germline V gene are SGDLS and YYNGEE. The V end was cut by 3 bases, the J end by 1 base, with 9 bases between. CDR3 size: 14 residues. CDR3 in DNA: TGTGCCAGCAGCGCCTCAGGCCGCACAGATACGCAGTATTTT. It codes for CASSASGRTDTQYF.

The rearrangement links TRBV5-1 to TRBJ1-1, with 11 bases that match TRBD1. The germline V gene encodes CDR1 SGHRS and CDR2 YFSETQ. The CDR3 runs to 14 residues. V shed 4 bases and J 5 bases; nucleotides not matched to a gene: 4. CDR3 nucleotide sequence: TGCGCCAGCAGCCTCGGACAGGGGGCAACTGAAGCTTTCTTT. Translated, it gives CASSLGQGATEAFF.

The chain joins TRBV3-1 (or the pseudogene TRBV3-2) to TRBJ2-1; possibly TRBD2 for D (5 bases). The V gene's germline CDR1 is LGHDT and CDR2 YNNKEL (reference sequence). Trimming pared 2 bases from V and 7 bases from J, leaving 15 bases between. The CDR3 loop spans 15 amino acids. CDR3 residues: CASSQPRAGGNEQFF. CDR3 DNA sequence: TGTGCCAGCAGCCAACCCCGGGCGGGCGGGAATGAGCAGTTCTTC.